This T cell receptor beta chain was observed in a study of cytomegalovirus exposure and HLA in healthy donors. Study observations and caveats: Relative to the approximately 700-donor mean, N-insertions were reportedly fewer in an Asian-associated ancestry cluster in a later analysis. A few chains tied to CMV proved CMV antigen-specific in vitro. According to an earlier analysis, most TCR beta V segments yielded productive rearrangements about 87% or about 30% of the time.

Use of 60 Vbeta and 13 Jbeta primers characterized the PCR. Source study methods: Later, roughly 77 million unique TCR beta chains were counted in an analysis, and approximately 10 million of them were shared. The protocol was immunoSEQ multiplex PCR, while the TCRdb copy is restricted to in-frame clones and leaves out a portion. The V and J calls and clone size come from that table; D and trimming were worked out from the DNA. This sample has more than 150,000 clones, with 75% to 85% found just once. Germline V gene sequence: CDR1 ENHRY, CDR2 SYGVKD. After removal of 2 bases from V and 7 bases from J, the junction contained 4 bases not matched to a gene. CDR3 length equals 14 residues. Points on this clone: Its specificity is unknown.

The J gene is TRBJ2-7, the V gene TRBV10-3; TRBD1 aligns across 11 bases. Sequenced: PBMCs. The source is a woman aged 18-30 years in good health and CMV-seronegative. CDR3 loop: CAISEGQGAGEQYF. In nucleotides, the CDR3 is TGTGCCATCAGTGAGGGACAGGGGGCGGGGGAGCAGTACTTC.